The rows below give T cell receptor beta chains drawn from one sample of a study of monozygotic twins with inflammatory bowel disease. TCRdb processed the 5' RACE reads again and assigns one entry to each CDR3 protein, with no DNA. This sample lists some 450,000 distinct CDR3 sequences; its ten largest clones have about 2.2%. The sample consisted of blood. Receptors were obtained from a human donor with ulcerative colitis or Crohn's disease, or a healthy co-twin of an affected twin (not recorded which). The CDR3 runs from the conserved cysteine through the conserved F or W.

J gene: TRBJ2-7; V gene: TRBV20-1; CDR3 protein: CSASVASYEQYF
J gene: TRBJ1-1; V gene: TRBV9; CDR3 protein: CASSEGGTGGNTEAFF
J gene: TRBJ2-4; V gene: TRBV20-1; CDR3 protein: CSARDPLWERTKSAENIQYF
J gene: TRBJ2-3; V gene: TRBV5-4; CDR3 protein: CASSRTSGGASDTQYF
J gene: TRBJ2-7; V gene: TRBV5-6; CDR3 protein: CASSSVDSATYEQYF
J gene: TRBJ2-1; V gene: TRBV12-3/TRBV12-4; CDR3 protein: CASSSDRSLDEQFF
J gene: TRBJ2-7; V gene: TRBV4-3; CDR3 protein: CASSLGLASSSYEQYF
J gene: TRBJ2-1; V gene: TRBV29-1; CDR3 protein: CSVEGISSYNEQFF
J gene: TRBJ1-2; V gene: TRBV12-3/TRBV12-4; CDR3 protein: CASSHPGGAPGYTF
J gene: TRBJ2-7; V gene: TRBV7-2; CDR3 protein: CASSLAPNPPYEQYF
J gene: TRBJ2-1; V gene: TRBV20-1; CDR3 protein: CSATLGDYSYNEQFF
J gene: TRBJ2-5; V gene: TRBV5-5; CDR3 protein: CASTPLGRGLQETQYF
J gene: TRBJ2-7; V gene: TRBV6-2/TRBV6-3; CDR3 protein: CASSWTGQTSYEQYF
J gene: TRBJ2-7; V gene: TRBV6-1; CDR3 protein: CASSGPAKRDHYEQYF
J gene: TRBJ2-1; V gene: TRBV12-3/TRBV12-4; CDR3 protein: CASSTSGSYNEQFF
J gene: TRBJ2-7; V gene: TRBV5-6; CDR3 protein: CASSLWEPPYEQYF
J gene: TRBJ2-1; V gene: TRBV20-1; CDR3 protein: CSAVDSKNSYNEQFF
J gene: TRBJ2-5; V gene: TRBV29-1; CDR3 protein: CSVEGTGAETQYF
J gene: TRBJ1-2; V gene: TRBV4-1; CDR3 protein: CASSHWGQSYGYTF
J gene: TRBJ2-2; V gene: TRBV12-3/TRBV12-4; CDR3 protein: CASRSGGSGELFF
J gene: TRBJ2-2; V gene: TRBV27; CDR3 protein: CASTLWGRRANTGELFF
J gene: TRBJ2-3; V gene: TRBV20-1; CDR3 protein: CSAPDWEGTDTQYF
J gene: TRBJ2-7; V gene: TRBV6-1; CDR3 protein: CASRPKAGTGEYEQYF
J gene: TRBJ2-1; V gene: TRBV20-1; CDR3 protein: CSAQASIYNEQFF
J gene: TRBJ2-1; V gene: TRBV12-3/TRBV12-4; CDR3 protein: CASSKTAAYNEQFF
J gene: TRBJ2-7; V gene: TRBV4-2; CDR3 protein: CASSQESVSYEQYF
J gene: TRBJ2-7; V gene: TRBV29-1; CDR3 protein: CSVELDSYEQYF
J gene: TRBJ2-3; V gene: TRBV28; CDR3 protein: CASTIDGTDTQYF
J gene: TRBJ2-7; V gene: TRBV7-2; CDR3 protein: CASSLGPSPEQYF
J gene: TRBJ2-3; V gene: TRBV5-5; CDR3 protein: CASSLVGQESTDTQYF
J gene: TRBJ1-4; V gene: TRBV2; CDR3 protein: CATQGNHLEKLFF
J gene: TRBJ2-2; V gene: TRBV19; CDR3 protein: CASSGQGAPNTGELFF
J gene: TRBJ1-6; V gene: TRBV28; CDR3 protein: CASSPRGSNNSPLHF
J gene: TRBJ1-2; V gene: TRBV19; CDR3 protein: CASSPRHPPDGYTF
J gene: TRBJ2-1; V gene: TRBV7-2; CDR3 protein: CASSTWSSYNEQFF
J gene: TRBJ2-1; V gene: TRBV4-1; CDR3 protein: CASSQESWGGSYNEQFF
J gene: TRBJ2-5; V gene: TRBV5-1; CDR3 protein: CASSLEAGGMETQYF
J gene: TRBJ2-1; V gene: TRBV4-3; CDR3 protein: CASSQWSGEGGYNEQFF
J gene: TRBJ2-1; V gene: TRBV5-1; CDR3 protein: CASSPGLAGGLIHRNNEQFF
J gene: TRBJ2-2; V gene: TRBV28; CDR3 protein: CASSPGHRNTGELFF